Below, one T cell receptor beta chain is given with its context. In the original analysis: It was from reference gene primer amplification that nucleated cell counts were estimated. Method: immunoSEQ multiplex PCR; TCRdb's copy keeps in-frame clones and lacks some. From that table come the V and J calls and clone size; the DNA was used to work out D and trimming. The table lists about 78,000 clones, around 89% of them singletons. Germline loops: CDR1 LNHDA, CDR2 SQIVND (reference sequence). Trimming left V 5 bases short and J 1 base short, with 21 bases between. CDR3 length: 18 residues. This sample is part of a study of blood T cell repertoires in COVID-19. Study background: Samples of COVID-19 (acute and convalescent) were obtained from the United States, Italy and Spain. PBMCs, B-cell-depleted T cells, or T cells were the source of the cDNA or gDNA that made up the material.

The TCR originated in a woman over 75 with active or convalescent COVID-19. The chain joins TRBV19 to TRBJ1-3; D is possibly TRBD1 (5 bases). Sequenced: peripheral blood. CDR3: CASSSQPGTTSSGNTIYF. CDR3 nucleotides: TGTGCCAGTAGTTCTCAACCCGGGACTACCTCTTCTGGAAACACCATATATTTT.